Listed below are T cell receptor beta chains from one sample, sequenced in a study of T cell clones after liver transplantation. Assay used: immunoSEQ multiplex PCR; TCRdb lists only in-frame clones, some missing. The sample holds about 24,000 clones, more than 65% seen once. The source material was CD4+ T cells from blood, sampled before liver transplant. These receptors were taken from a human donor who received a liver transplant. The CDR3 runs from the conserved cysteine through the conserved F or W. A D gene is named only where the DNA matches it firmly. Size is omitted from some rows. Given values are once, few, many or a class for expanded clones.

>TRBD1|TRBJ1-4|NA|TRBV2
CASSETDRAEKLFF
TGTGCCAGCAGTGAAACCGACAGGGCCGAAAAACTGTTTTTT
>NA|TRBJ1-1|few|TRBV6-4
CASSDSSRGTEAFF
TGTGCCAGCAGTGACTCGAGCAGGGGCACTGAAGCTTTCTTT
>NA|TRBJ2-5|NA|TRBV18
CASSNGHGEGETQYF
TGTGCCAGCTCAAACGGACACGGAGAAGGGGAGACCCAGTACTTC
>TRBD1|TRBJ2-1|NA|TRBV11-3
CASSLGAGTGGVNEQFF
TGTGCCAGCAGCTTAGGGGCCGGGACAGGGGGGGTAAATGAGCAGTTCTTC
>TRBD1|TRBJ2-7|NA|TRBV6-5
CASRNSRQGANEQYF
TGTGCCAGCAGAAACTCTCGACAGGGGGCAAACGAGCAGTACTTC
>TRBD1|TRBJ1-1|NA|TRBV6-5
CASSLRTGNTEAFF
TGTGCCAGCAGTCTTCGGACAGGGAACACTGAAGCTTTCTTT
>TRBD1|TRBJ2-6|NA|TRBV30
CAWRRDRASSGANVLTF
TGTGCCTGGAGAAGGGACAGAGCGAGCTCTGGGGCCAACGTCCTGACTTTC
>TRBD1|TRBJ2-6|NA|TRBV11-2
CASSSPSGGAGANVLTF
TGTGCCAGCAGCTCCCCCTCAGGGGGCGCTGGGGCCAACGTCCTGACTTTC
>NA|TRBJ1-2|NA|TRBV21-1
CASSKGGGLGYGYTF
TGTGCCAGCAGCAAAGGGGGGGGCCTGGGCTATGGCTACACCTTC
>TRBD2|TRBJ2-5|NA|TRBV7-7
CASSPMTGREGQQTQYF
TGTGCTAGCAGCCCCATGACGGGGCGGGAGGGCCAACAGACCCAGTACTTC
>NA|TRBJ1-1|NA|TRBV19
CASSILQTGKAEAFF
TGTGCCAGTAGTATATTACAAACAGGGAAGGCTGAAGCTTTCTTT
>TRBD2|TRBJ2-1|NA|TRBV7-8
CASSPTSAYNEQFF
TGTGCCAGCAGCCCGACTAGCGCTTACAATGAGCAGTTCTTC
>NA|TRBJ2-7|NA|TRBV19
CASSTSSWDSPYEQYF
TGTGCCAGTAGTACCTCCTCTTGGGACTCACCCTACGAGCAGTACTTC
>NA|TRBJ1-1|NA|TRBV6-5
CASSRGQLMNTEAFF
TGTGCCAGCAGCAGAGGACAGCTCATGAACACTGAAGCTTTCTTT
>NA|TRBJ1-5|NA|TRBV2
CASSQTREGNQPQHF
TGTGCCAGCAGTCAAACCAGGGAGGGCAATCAGCCCCAGCATTTT
>NA|TRBJ1-4|NA|TRBV5-1
CASRSGALNEKLFF
TGCGCCAGCAGGTCCGGGGCCCTGAATGAAAAACTGTTTTTT
>NA|TRBJ1-1|NA|TRBV19
CASTLREAVVAEAFF
TGTGCCAGTACCCTACGGGAGGCCGTAGTCGCTGAAGCTTTCTTT
>NA|TRBJ1-2|NA|TRBV6-1
CASSVRGGYTF
TGTGCCAGCAGCGTCAGGGGCGGCTACACCTTC
>NA|TRBJ2-1|NA|TRBV6-6
CASSYDGGHNEQFF
TGTGCCAGCAGTTACGATGGGGGCCACAATGAGCAGTTCTTC
>NA|TRBJ2-1|once|TRBV21-1
CASSMRLAGRGRQFF
TGTGCCAGCAGCATGCGACTAGCGGGAAGGGGACGGCAGTTCTTC
>NA|TRBJ2-7|NA|TRBV28
CASSLSWGDGYEQYF
TGTGCCAGCAGTTTATCCTGGGGGGACGGCTACGAGCAGTACTTC
>TRBD1|TRBJ1-6|NA|TRBV7-9
CASSPDPGQPAPLHF
TGTGCCAGCAGCCCCGACCCGGGACAGCCCGCACCCCTCCACTTT
>NA|TRBJ1-2|NA|TRBV5-1
CASSFPAADGYTF
TGCGCCAGCAGCTTTCCAGCGGCAGATGGCTACACCTTC
>NA|TRBJ1-1|NA|TRBV19
CASSSDWDTEAFF
TGTGCCAGTAGCTCTGACTGGGACACTGAAGCTTTCTTT
>NA|TRBJ2-1|NA|TRBV5-1
CASSISRDNYNEQFF
TGCGCCAGCAGCATAAGCCGAGACAACTACAATGAGCAGTTCTTC
>NA|TRBJ1-1|few|TRBV5-1
CASSLVAGADNTEAFF
TGCGCCAGCAGCTTGGTGGCAGGAGCCGATAACACTGAAGCTTTCTTT
>NA|TRBJ2-3|once|TRBV28
CASSLPGGGTDTQYF
TGTGCCAGCAGTTTACCCGGCGGGGGCACAGATACGCAGTATTTT
>TRBD1|TRBJ2-1|NA|TRBV19
CASQPRTGGGNEQFF
TGTGCCAGTCAACCCCGGACAGGGGGGGGGAATGAGCAGTTCTTC
>TRBD1|TRBJ1-5|NA|TRBV5-4
CASSYGTDSNQPQHF
TGTGCCAGCAGCTACGGGACAGATAGCAATCAGCCCCAGCATTTT
>TRBD2|TRBJ2-3|NA|TRBV7-2
CASSLDRLAGADTQYF
TGTGCCAGCAGCTTAGATCGGCTAGCGGGGGCAGATACGCAGTATTTT
>NA|TRBJ2-2|NA|TRBV13
CASSLQGSTGELFF
TGTGCCAGCAGCTTACAGGGGTCCACCGGGGAGCTGTTTTTT
>NA|TRBJ2-3|NA|TRBV7-2
CASSLDASTDTQYF
TGTGCCAGCAGCTTAGATGCTAGCACTGATACGCAGTATTTT
>TRBD2|TRBJ2-3|NA|TRBV10-3
CAISETSGGLLEADTQYF
TGTGCCATCAGTGAAACTAGCGGGGGCTTACTAGAGGCAGATACGCAGTATTTT
>NA|TRBJ2-2|NA|TRBV10-1
CASMEGPSGELFF
TGCGCCAGCATGGAGGGTCCTTCCGGGGAGCTGTTTTTT
>TRBD2|TRBJ2-3|NA|TRBV2
CASSDSGSGVTDTQYF
TGTGCCAGCAGTGATAGCGGGAGTGGAGTCACAGATACGCAGTATTTT
>NA|TRBJ1-6|NA|TRBV7-9
CASSLSAAYNSPLHF
TGTGCCAGCAGCTTATCGGCAGCTTATAATTCACCCCTCCACTTT
>NA|TRBJ1-1|NA|TRBV5-1
CASSPNSANTEAFF
TGCGCCAGCAGCCCCAATTCCGCGAACACTGAAGCTTTCTTT
>NA|TRBJ1-5|NA|TRBV5-6
CASSLGRSVAQHF
TGTGCCAGCAGCTTGGGGAGGTCAGTAGCCCAGCATTTT
>NA|TRBJ1-6|NA|TRBV30
CAWTSTGQRKGNSPLHF
TGTGCCTGGACTAGTACGGGGCAGCGGAAAGGGAATTCACCCCTCCACTTT
>NA|TRBJ1-3|NA|TRBV2
CASSEMGGSSGNTIYF
TGTGCCAGCAGTGAAATGGGGGGTAGCTCTGGAAACACCATATATTTT
>TRBD2|TRBJ2-1|NA|TRBV7-2
CASSSSGGSYNEQFF
TGTGCCAGCAGCTCTTCGGGAGGCTCCTACAATGAGCAGTTCTTC
>NA|TRBJ2-7|NA|TRBV6-1
CASSDPPGAYEQYF
TGTGCCAGCAGTGATCCCCCCGGAGCCTACGAGCAGTACTTC
>TRBD1|TRBJ2-1|NA|TRBV7-8
CASSYYRGLTYNEQFF
TGTGCCAGCAGCTACTACAGGGGGTTAACCTACAATGAGCAGTTCTTC
>TRBD1|TRBJ2-1|once|TRBV7-2
CASSIGTGGKWQFF
TGTGCCAGCAGCATCGGGACAGGGGGGAAATGGCAGTTCTTC
>NA|TRBJ2-6|NA|TRBV5-1
CASSAQATGANVLTF
TGCGCCAGCAGTGCACAAGCCACTGGGGCCAACGTCCTGACTTTC
>NA|TRBJ1-3|NA|TRBV7-6
CASSLRDAGNTIYF
TGTGCCAGCAGCTTACGGGACGCAGGAAACACCATATATTTT
>NA|TRBJ2-2|NA|TRBV11-3
CASSSGLHTGELFF
TGTGCCAGCAGCTCGGGACTCCACACCGGGGAGCTGTTTTTT
>NA|TRBJ2-2|NA|TRBV7-9
CASSFFDSVLGELFF
TGTGCCAGCAGCTTCTTCGACAGCGTCCTCGGGGAGCTGTTTTTT
>TRBD1|TRBJ2-1|NA|TRBV19
CASGQVFEQFF
TGTGCCAGTGGACAGGTTTTTGAGCAGTTCTTC
>NA|TRBJ1-5|NA|TRBV9
CASSARDTRPQHF
TGTGCCAGCAGCGCCCGGGACACCCGCCCCCAGCATTTT
>TRBD1|TRBJ2-3|NA|TRBV18
CASSPYRLDRSDTQYF
TGTGCCAGCTCACCCTACCGATTGGACAGGTCAGATACGCAGTATTTT
>NA|TRBJ1-1|NA|TRBV19
CASSTVRTGQSTEAFF
TGTGCCAGTAGTACGGTGAGGACGGGCCAGAGCACTGAAGCTTTCTTT
>NA|TRBJ1-3|NA|TRBV6-1
CASSRGPPGNTIYF
TGTGCCAGCAGTCGAGGGCCCCCTGGAAACACCATATATTTT